This TCR beta chain was retrieved from a study of cytotoxic CD8 clonotypes in ibrutinib-treated CLL. V was clipped by 5 bases and J by 11 bases, with 15 bases between them. The CDR3 has 12 amino acids. CDR1 and CDR2 from the germline V gene are SEHNR and FQNEAQ (reference sequence). This table comes from immunoSEQ multiplex PCR, and its TCRdb copy is limited to in-frame clones, with some not included. The sample has 110,000 to 150,000 clones, 60% to 85% seen once; the top ten hold about 5%. The source of this sequence is a human donor with chronic lymphocytic leukemia. Sequencing used PBMCs, obtained after 24 months of ibrutinib treatment. This rearrangement joins TRBV7-9 to TRBJ1-1; D gene uncertain. CDR3 protein: CASSPEGRRAFF. The CDR3, as DNA: TGTGCCAGCAGCCCTGAGGGTAGGAGGGCTTTCTTT.